These 8 T cell receptor beta chains came from one sample sequenced in a study of T cell repertoires in cytomegalovirus infection. MiXCR, run by TCRdb on the reads, gives a single entry per CDR3 protein. The sample has about 490,000 distinct CDR3 sequences, about 17% seen once. The sequenced material came from CD8+ T cells from PBMCs. These receptors were collected from a human donor in good health (CMV status not recorded). Some clones in this sample may be carry-over from other donors' samples.

This chain joins TRBV9 and TRBJ2-7; D is undetermined. This CDR3 is 12 amino acids long. The germline V gene has CDR1 SGDLS and CDR2 YYNGEE. The V end was cut by 4 bases, the J end by 5 bases, with 10 bases between. CDR3 loop: CASSPGPNEQYF. As DNA, the CDR3 is TGTGCCAGCAGCCCAGGACCGAACGAGCAGTACTTC.

This clonotype was observed a handful of times. The rearrangement joins TRBV5-4 to TRBJ1-6, with D maybe TRBD1 (6 bases). This CDR3 is 14 amino acids long. Trimming shortened V by 4 bases and J by 7 bases, and 12 bases separated the two germline ends. Germline assignment: CDR1 SGHNT and CDR2 YYREEE (reference sequence). Written as DNA, the CDR3 is TGTGCCAGCAGCACCGACAGGAGGAATTCACCCCTCCACTTT. Translating it yields CASSTDRRNSPLHF.

This clonotype was observed many times. The rearrangement uses TRBV27 and TRBJ2-5; weak D call: TRBD2 (5 bases). Between the trimmed V and J ends, which lost 6 bases and 4 bases, there was a span of 15 bases. Germline-derived CDR1 and CDR2 are MNHEY and SMNVEV (reference sequence). The length of the CDR3 is 14 residues. The CDR3 loop reads CASRLLGLGETQYF. CDR3 DNA: TGTGCCAGCAGACTACTAGGGCTTGGAGAGACCCAGTACTTC.

There are a few counts of this clonotype. The chain carries TRBV6-5 and TRBJ2-2; D remains ambiguous. This CDR3 has 12 residues. Germline values: CDR1 MNHEY, CDR2 SVGAGI. Trimming pared 10 bases from V and 4 bases from J, leaving 10 bases between. CDR3 amino acids: CAILGSTGELFF. For the CDR3, the DNA is TGTGCCATCCTAGGGTCCACCGGGGAGCTGTTTTTT.

This clonotype showed up many times. This rearrangement joins TRBV7-9 to TRBJ1-1; 10 bases line up with TRBD1. The CDR3 length is 14 residues. CDR1 and CDR2 (germline): SEHNR, FQNEAQ (reference sequence). Trimming at V came to 6 bases and at J to 7 bases, leaving 8 bases not matched to a gene. The CDR3 DNA is TGTGCCAGCAGGTACGGGACAGGGGATGGTGAAGCTTTCTTT. Protein sequence: CASRYGTGDGEAFF. Drawing the rest from reference TRBV7-9 and TRBJ1-1, the complete variable domain is DTGVSQNPRHKITKRGQNVTFRCDPISEHNRLYWYRQTLGQGPEFLTYFQNEAQLEKSRLLSDRFSAERPKGSFSTLEIQRTEQGDSAMYLCASRYGTGDGEAFFGQGTRLTVV.

This clonotype was picked up many times. CDR3 coding DNA: TGTGCCAGCAGTGAAGCTAGGTCAGCAACTAATGAAAAACTGTTTTTT. Translating gives CASSEARSATNEKLFF. This chain joins TRBV6-1 and TRBJ1-4; the D is unclear. Germline V gene lookup returns CDR1 MNHNS and CDR2 SASEGT. This CDR3 is built from 16 residues. V lost 0 bases and J lost 0, with 8 bases in between.

This clonotype was detected only a few times. This rearrangement joins TRBV19 to TRBJ1-1, with TRBD1 as a possible D gene (5 bases). V was cut by 5 bases and J by 3 bases, with 19 bases left in between. The CDR3 runs 16 residues. Germline CDR1 and CDR2: LNHDA and SQIVND (reference sequence). Here the CDR3 DNA reads TGTGCCAGTAGTCCGAAGGGGCATCCTCGAGACACTGAAGCTTTCTTT. Translating gives CASSPKGHPRDTEAFF.

This clonotype was detected many times. The chain has TRBV7-9 and TRBJ1-4; D remains ambiguous. Trimming removed 4 bases at V and 8 bases at J, with 17 bases between. CDR1 is SEHNR, CDR2 FQNEAQ, per germline (reference sequence). The CDR3 consists of 15 residues. CDR3 amino acids: CASSSVEVLEEKLFF. As DNA, the CDR3 is TGTGCCAGCAGCTCGGTGGAGGTCCTGGAGGAAAAACTGTTTTTT.